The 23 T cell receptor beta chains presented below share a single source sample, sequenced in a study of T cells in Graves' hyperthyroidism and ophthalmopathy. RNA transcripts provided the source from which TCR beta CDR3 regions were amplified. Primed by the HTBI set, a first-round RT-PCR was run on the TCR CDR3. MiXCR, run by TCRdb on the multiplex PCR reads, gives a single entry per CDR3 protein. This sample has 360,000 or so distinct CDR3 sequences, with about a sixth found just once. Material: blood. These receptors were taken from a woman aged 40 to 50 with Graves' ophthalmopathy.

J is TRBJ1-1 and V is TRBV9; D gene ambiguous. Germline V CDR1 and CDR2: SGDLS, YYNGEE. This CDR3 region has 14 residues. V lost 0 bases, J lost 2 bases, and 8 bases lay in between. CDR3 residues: CASSVGGSNTEAFF. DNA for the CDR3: TGTGCCAGCAGCGTAGGAGGCTCCAACACTGAAGCTTTCTTT. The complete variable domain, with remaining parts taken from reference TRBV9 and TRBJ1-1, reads DSGVTQTPKHLITATGQRVTLRCSPRSGDLSVYWYQQSLDQGLQFLIQYYNGEERAKGNILERFSAQQFPDLHSELNLSSLELGDSALYFCASSVGGSNTEAFFGQGTRLTVV.

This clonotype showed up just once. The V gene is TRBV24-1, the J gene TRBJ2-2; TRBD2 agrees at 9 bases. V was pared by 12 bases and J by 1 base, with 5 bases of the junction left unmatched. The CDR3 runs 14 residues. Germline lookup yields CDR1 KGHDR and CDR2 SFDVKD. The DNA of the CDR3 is TGTGCCTCCCAGACTAGCGGGAACACCGGGGAGCTGTTTTTT. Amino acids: CASQTSGNTGELFF.

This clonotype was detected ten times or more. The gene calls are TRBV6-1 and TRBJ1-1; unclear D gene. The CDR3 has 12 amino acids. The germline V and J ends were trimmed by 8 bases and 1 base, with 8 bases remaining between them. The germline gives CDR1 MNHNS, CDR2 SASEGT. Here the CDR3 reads CASSVGNTEAFF. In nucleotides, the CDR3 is TGTGCCAGCTCGGTAGGGAACACTGAAGCTTTCTTT.

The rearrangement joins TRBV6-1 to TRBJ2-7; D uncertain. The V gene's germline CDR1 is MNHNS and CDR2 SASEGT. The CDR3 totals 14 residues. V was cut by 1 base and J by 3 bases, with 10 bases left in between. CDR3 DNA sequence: TGTGCCAGCAGTGAAGGGCAGTTCGTCTACGAGCAGTACTTC. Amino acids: CASSEGQFVYEQYF.

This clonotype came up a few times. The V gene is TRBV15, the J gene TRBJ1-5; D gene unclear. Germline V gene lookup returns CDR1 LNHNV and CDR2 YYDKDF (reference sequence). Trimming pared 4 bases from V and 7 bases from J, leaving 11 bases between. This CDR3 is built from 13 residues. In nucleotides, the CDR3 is TGTGCCACCAGCACCAGGACGGGGCAGCCCCAGCATTTT. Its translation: CATSTRTGQPQHF. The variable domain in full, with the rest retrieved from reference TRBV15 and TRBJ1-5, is DAMVIQNPRYQVTQFGKPVTLSCSQTLNHNVMYWYQQKSSQAPKLLFHYYDKDFNNEADTPDNFQSRRPNTSFCFLDIRSPGLGDTAMYLCATSTRTGQPQHFGDGTRLSIL.

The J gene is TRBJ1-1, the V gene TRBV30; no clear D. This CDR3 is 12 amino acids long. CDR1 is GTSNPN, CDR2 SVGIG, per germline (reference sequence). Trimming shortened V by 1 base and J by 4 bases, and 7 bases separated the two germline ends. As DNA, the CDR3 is TGTGCCTGGAGTGACAAGTTCACTGAAGCTTTCTTT. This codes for CAWSDKFTEAFF.

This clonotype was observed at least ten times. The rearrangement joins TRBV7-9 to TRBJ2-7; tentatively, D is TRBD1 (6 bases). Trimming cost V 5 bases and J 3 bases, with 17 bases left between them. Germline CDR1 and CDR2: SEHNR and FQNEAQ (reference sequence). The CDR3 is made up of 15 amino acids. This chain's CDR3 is CASSPQKGDVYEQYF. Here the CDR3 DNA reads TGTGCCAGCAGCCCTCAGAAGGGGGACGTCTACGAGCAGTACTTC.

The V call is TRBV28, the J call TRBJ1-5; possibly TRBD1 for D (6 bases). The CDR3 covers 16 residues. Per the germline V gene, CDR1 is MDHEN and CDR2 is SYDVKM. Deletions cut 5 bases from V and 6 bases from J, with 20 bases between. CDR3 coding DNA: TGTGCCAGCAGTCTTCACCTGGGGGGGCGCGGTCAGCCCCAGCATTTT. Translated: CASSLHLGGRGQPQHF.

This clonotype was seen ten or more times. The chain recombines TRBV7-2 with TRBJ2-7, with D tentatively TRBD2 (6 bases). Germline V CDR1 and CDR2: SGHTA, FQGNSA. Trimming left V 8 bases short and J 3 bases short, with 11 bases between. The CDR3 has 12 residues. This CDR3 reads CASGREFYEQYF. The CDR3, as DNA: TGTGCCAGCGGCCGGGAGTTCTACGAGCAGTACTTC.

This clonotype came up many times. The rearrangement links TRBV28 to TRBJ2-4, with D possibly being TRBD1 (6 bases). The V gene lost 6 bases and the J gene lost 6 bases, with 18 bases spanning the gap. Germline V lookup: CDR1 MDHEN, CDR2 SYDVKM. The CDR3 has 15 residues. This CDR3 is CASSVQGNGVNIQYF. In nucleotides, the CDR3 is TGTGCCAGCAGCGTACAGGGTAATGGGGTAAACATTCAGTACTTC. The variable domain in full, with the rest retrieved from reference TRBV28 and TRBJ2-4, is DVKVTQSSRYLVKRTGEKVFLECVQDMDHENMFWYRQDPGLGLRLIYFSYDVKMKEKGDIPEGYSVSREKKERFSLILESASTNQTSMYLCASSVQGNGVNIQYFGAGTRLSVL.

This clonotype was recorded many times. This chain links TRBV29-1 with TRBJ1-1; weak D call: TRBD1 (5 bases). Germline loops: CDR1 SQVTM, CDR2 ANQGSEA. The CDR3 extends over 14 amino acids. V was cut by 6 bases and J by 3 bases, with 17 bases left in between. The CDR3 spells CSVGIGWGDTEAFF. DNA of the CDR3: TGCAGCGTGGGGATTGGGTGGGGGGACACTGAAGCTTTCTTT. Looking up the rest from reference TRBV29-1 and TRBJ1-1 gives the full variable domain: SAVISQKPSRDICQRGTSLTIQCQVDSQVTMMFWYRQQPGQSLTLIATANQGSEATYESGFVIDKFPISRPNLTFSTLTVSNMSPEDSSIYLCSVGIGWGDTEAFFGQGTRLTVV.

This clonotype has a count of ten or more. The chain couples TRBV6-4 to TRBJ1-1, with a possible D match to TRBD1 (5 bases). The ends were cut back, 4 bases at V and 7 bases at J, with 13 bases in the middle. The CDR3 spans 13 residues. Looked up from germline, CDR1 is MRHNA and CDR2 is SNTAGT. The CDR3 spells CASSVQGSIEAFF. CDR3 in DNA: TGTGCCAGCAGTGTTCAGGGATCGATTGAAGCTTTCTTT.

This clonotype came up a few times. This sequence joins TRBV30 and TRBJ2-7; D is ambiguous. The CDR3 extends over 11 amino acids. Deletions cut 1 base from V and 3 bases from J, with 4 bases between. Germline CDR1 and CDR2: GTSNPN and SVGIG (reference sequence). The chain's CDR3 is CAWSDVYEQYF. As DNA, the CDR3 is TGTGCCTGGAGTGATGTCTACGAGCAGTACTTC.

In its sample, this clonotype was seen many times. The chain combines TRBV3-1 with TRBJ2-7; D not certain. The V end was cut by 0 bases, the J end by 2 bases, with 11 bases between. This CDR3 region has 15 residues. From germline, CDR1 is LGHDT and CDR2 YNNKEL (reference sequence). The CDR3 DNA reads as TGTGCCAGCAGCCAAGACTTGGCAACAGCCTACGAGCAGTACTTC. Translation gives CASSQDLATAYEQYF.

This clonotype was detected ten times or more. CDR3 bases: TGTGCCAGCAGCGGGCGGCTAGGCTACACCTTC. It specifies CASSGRLGYTF. This sequence joins TRBV9 and TRBJ1-2; D call uncertain. The V end lost 3 bases, the J end lost 8 bases, and 8 bases lay between the germline ends. Germline assignment: CDR1 SGDLS and CDR2 YYNGEE. The CDR3 is 11 residues long.

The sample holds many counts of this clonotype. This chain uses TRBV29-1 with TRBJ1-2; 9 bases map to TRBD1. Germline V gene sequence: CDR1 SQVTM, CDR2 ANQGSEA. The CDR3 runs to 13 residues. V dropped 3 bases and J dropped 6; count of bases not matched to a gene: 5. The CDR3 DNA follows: TGCAGCGTTGAGGAACAGGGGGCGAATGGCTACACCTTC. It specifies CSVEEQGANGYTF.

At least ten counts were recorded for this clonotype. The CDR3 protein is CASSLMASATVSGELFF. The CDR3, as DNA: TGTGCCAGCAGTTTGATGGCTAGCGCCACCGTATCCGGGGAGCTGTTTTTT. This chain uses TRBV27 with TRBJ2-2; perhaps TRBD2 as D (6 bases). Between the trimmed V and J ends, which lost 3 bases and 6 bases, there was a span of 20 bases. CDR1 is MNHEY and CDR2 is SMNVEV in the germline V gene (reference sequence). This CDR3 comprises 17 residues.

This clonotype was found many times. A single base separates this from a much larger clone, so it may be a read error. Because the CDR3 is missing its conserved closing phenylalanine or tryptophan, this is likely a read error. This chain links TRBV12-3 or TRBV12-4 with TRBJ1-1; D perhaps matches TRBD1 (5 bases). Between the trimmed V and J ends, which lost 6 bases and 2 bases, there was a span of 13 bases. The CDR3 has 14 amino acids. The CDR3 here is CASRAYGANTEAFL. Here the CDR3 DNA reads TGTGCCAGCAGAGCGTACGGGGCCAACACTGAAGCTTTCCTT.

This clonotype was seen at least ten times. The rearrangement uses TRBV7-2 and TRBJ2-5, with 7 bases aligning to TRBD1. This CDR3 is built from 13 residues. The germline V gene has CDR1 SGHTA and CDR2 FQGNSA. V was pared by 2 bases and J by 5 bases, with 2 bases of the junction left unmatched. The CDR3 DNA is TGTGCCAGCAGCTTACAGACAGGGGAGACCCAGTACTTC. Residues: CASSLQTGETQYF.

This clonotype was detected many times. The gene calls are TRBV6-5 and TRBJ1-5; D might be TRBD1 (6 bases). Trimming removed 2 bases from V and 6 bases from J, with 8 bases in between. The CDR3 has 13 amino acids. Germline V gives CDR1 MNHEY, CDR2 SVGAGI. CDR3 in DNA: TGTGCCAGCAGTTACGAGGGGGTTCAGCCCCAGCATTTT. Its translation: CASSYEGVQPQHF.

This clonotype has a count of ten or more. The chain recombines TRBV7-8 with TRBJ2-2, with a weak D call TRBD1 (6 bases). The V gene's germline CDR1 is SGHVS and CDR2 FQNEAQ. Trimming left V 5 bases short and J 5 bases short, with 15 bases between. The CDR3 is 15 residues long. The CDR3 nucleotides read TGTGCCAGCAGCCTACTACCCAGGGGAACCGGGGAGCTGTTTTTT. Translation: CASSLLPRGTGELFF.

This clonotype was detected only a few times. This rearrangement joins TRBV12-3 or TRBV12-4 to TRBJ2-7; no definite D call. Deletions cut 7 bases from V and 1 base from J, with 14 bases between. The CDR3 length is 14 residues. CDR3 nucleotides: TGTGCCAGCACCCAGTGGACGCGTTCCTACGAGCAGTACTTC. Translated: CASTQWTRSYEQYF.

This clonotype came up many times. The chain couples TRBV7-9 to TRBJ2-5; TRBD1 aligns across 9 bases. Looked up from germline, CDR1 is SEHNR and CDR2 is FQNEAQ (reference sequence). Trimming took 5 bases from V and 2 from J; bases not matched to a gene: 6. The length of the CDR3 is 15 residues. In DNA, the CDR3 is TGTGCCAGCAGCGGGGGGACAGGGCAGCAAGAGACCCAGTACTTC. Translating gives CASSGGTGQQETQYF.